This TCR beta chain was sequenced in a study of blood T cell repertoires in COVID-19. Study information: Italy, Spain and the United States were the sources of the convalescent and acute COVID-19 samples.

The CDR3 has 15 residues. CDR1 MDHEN and CDR2 SYDVKM come from the germline V gene. V shed 4 bases, J shed 0 bases, and the junction held 4 bases outside the gene matches. Participant reports of clinical history set cohort assignment. TCRdb's table, derived via immunoSEQ multiplex PCR, lists solely in-frame clones and lacks some. Here the sample spans roughly 400,000 clones, nearly 90% being singletons. The sequence was collected from a woman aged 25 to 39 who had recovered from COVID-19. Input material: PBMCs or T cells enriched from blood (not recorded which). V usage is TRBV28 and J usage is TRBJ1-1, with 8 bases lining up with TRBD1. Here the CDR3 reads CASSYYRGVNTEAFF. CDR3 sequence (DNA): TGTGCCAGCAGTTATTACAGGGGGGTGAACACTGAAGCTTTCTTT.